This T cell receptor (beta chain) comes out of a study of T cells in Graves' hyperthyroidism and ophthalmopathy. Study as a whole: Before treatment of any kind, peripheral blood was taken at initial diagnosis.

This CDR3 has 15 amino acids. V was pared by 6 bases and J by 1 base, with 8 bases of the junction left unmatched. Germline assignment: CDR1 SGHAT and CDR2 FQNNGV. This clonotype has ten or more counts. Its specificity is not known. RNA transcripts provided the source from which TCR beta CDR3 regions were amplified. HTBI primers were employed in a first-round RT-PCR of the TCR CDR3. TCRdb redid the calling of the multiplex PCR reads with MiXCR, one entry per CDR3 protein. The sample lists 450,000 to 650,000 distinct CDR3 sequences; under 20% were seen once. Notes on the study in general: In blood, most of the thyroid clonotypes expanded above 0.001 were also present. The authors' 13 V-J model separated ophthalmopathy from stable hyperthyroidism. Ophthalmopathy was identified by the model a median around 5.9 months ahead of onset.

What was sequenced was blood. The clonotype originates from a woman between 18 and 29 years old with Graves' ophthalmopathy. The chain recombines TRBV11-2 with TRBJ2-7, with 8 nucleotides matching TRBD2. In nucleotides, the CDR3 is TGTGCCAGCAGACGTCCGGGACTAGGGTCCTACGAGCAGTACTTC. Encoded protein: CASRRPGLGSYEQYF.